This T cell receptor (beta chain) was observed in a study of blood T cell repertoires in COVID-19. Whole-study context: Sites in the United States, Italy and Spain provided acute and convalescent COVID-19 samples.

The germline V and J ends were trimmed by 5 bases and 5 bases, with 16 bases remaining between them. The CDR3 consists of 14 residues. Germline loops: CDR1 MNHEY, CDR2 SVGAGI. Only in-frame clones appear in the TCRdb table, and some are missing; sequencing was by immunoSEQ multiplex PCR. The sample has about 380,000 clones, approximately 81% seen once; the top ten hold approximately 3.7%. This sequence originates from a woman aged 18-30 years with acute or convalescent COVID-19. The chain employs TRBV6-5 and TRBJ2-7; TRBD2 might be the D (5 bases). Sequencing input: peripheral blood. The CDR3 reads CASSPPFRGDEQYF. In DNA form, the CDR3 reads TGTGCCAGCAGTCCCCCGTTCCGGGGTGACGAGCAGTACTTC.